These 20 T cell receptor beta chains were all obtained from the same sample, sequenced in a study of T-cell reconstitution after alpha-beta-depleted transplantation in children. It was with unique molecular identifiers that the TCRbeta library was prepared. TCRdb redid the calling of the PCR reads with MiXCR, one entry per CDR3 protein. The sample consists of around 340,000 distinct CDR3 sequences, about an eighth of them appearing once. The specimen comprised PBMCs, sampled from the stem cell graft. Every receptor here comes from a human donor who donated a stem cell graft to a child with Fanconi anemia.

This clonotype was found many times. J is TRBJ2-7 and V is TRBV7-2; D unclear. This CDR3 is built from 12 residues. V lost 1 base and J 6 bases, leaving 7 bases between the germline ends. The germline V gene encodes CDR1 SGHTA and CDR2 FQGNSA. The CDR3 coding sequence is TGTGCCAGCAGCTTAGTTTCGGGCGAGCAGTACTTC. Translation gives CASSLVSGEQYF.

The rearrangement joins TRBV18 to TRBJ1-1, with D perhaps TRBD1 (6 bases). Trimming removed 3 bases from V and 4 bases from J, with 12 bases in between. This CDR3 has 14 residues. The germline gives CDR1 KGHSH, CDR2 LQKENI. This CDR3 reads CASSPQGRATEAFF. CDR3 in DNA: TGTGCCAGCTCACCCCAGGGGCGGGCCACTGAAGCTTTCTTT.

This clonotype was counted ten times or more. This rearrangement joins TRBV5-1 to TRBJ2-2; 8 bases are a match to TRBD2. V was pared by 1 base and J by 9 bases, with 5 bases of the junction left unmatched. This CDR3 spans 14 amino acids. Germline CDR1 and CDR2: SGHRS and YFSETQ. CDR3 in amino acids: CASSLLTSGRELFF. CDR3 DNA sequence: TGCGCCAGCAGCTTGCTAACTAGCGGCAGGGAGCTGTTTTTT.

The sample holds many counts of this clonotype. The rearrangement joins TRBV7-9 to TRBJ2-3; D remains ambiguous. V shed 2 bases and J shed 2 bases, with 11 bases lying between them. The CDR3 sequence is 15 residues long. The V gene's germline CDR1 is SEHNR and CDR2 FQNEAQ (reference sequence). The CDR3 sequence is CASSLHGRSTDTQYF. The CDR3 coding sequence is TGTGCCAGCAGCTTACACGGCAGGTCCACAGATACGCAGTATTTT.

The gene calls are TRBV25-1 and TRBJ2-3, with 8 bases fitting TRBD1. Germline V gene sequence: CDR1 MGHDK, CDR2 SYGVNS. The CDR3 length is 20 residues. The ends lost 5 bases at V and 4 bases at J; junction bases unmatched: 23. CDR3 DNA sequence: TGTGCCAGCAGTTCCCCCTGGACAGGGCCAACCGCGTATGGGGCAGATACGCAGTATTTT. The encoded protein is CASSSPWTGPTAYGADTQYF.

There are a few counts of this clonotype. CDR3 sequence: CASSPLAGTYTGELFF. The DNA of the CDR3 is TGTGCCAGCAGTCCCTTAGCGGGGACCTACACCGGGGAGCTGTTTTTT. The chain carries TRBV27 and TRBJ2-2, with 8 bases lining up with TRBD2. CDR1 is MNHEY and CDR2 is SMNVEV in the germline V gene (reference sequence). After removal of 5 bases from V and 3 bases from J, the junction contained 8 bases not matched to a gene. The length of the CDR3 is 16 residues.

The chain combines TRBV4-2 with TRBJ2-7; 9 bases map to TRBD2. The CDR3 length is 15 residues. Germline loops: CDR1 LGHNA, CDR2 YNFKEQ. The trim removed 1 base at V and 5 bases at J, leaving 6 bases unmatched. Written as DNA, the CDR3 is TGTGCCAGCAGCCAAGCAGCGGGGGGCGACGACGAGCAGTACTTC. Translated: CASSQAAGGDDEQYF.

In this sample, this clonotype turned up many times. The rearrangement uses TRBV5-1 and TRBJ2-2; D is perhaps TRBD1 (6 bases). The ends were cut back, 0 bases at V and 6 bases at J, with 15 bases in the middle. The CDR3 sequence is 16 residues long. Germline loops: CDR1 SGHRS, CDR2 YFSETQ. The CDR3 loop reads CASSLGQAGQAGELFF. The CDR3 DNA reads TGCGCCAGCAGCTTGGGACAGGCAGGCCAAGCCGGGGAGCTGTTTTTT.

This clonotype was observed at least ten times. This CDR3 reads CASSNGGHYEQYF. The CDR3 coding sequence is TGTGCCAGCAGCAACGGGGGCCACTACGAGCAGTACTTC. The chain combines TRBV28 with TRBJ2-7; D is possibly TRBD1 or TRBD2 (6 bases each). CDR3 length: 13 residues. Germline CDR1 and CDR2: MDHEN and SYDVKM. Deletions cut 6 bases from V and 3 bases from J, with 12 bases between.

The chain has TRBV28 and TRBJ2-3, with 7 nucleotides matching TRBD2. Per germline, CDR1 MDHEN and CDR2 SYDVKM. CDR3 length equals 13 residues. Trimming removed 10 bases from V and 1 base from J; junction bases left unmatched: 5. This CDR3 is CAITLARTDTQYF. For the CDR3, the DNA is TGTGCCATAACACTAGCGCGCACAGATACGCAGTATTTT.

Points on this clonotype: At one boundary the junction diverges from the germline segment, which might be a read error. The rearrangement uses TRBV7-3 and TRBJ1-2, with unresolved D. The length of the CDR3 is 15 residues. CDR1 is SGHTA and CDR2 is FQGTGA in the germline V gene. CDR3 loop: CASILGPGENYGYTF. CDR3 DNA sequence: TGTGCCAGCATCTTAGGTCCAGGCGAGAACTATGGCTACACCTTC.

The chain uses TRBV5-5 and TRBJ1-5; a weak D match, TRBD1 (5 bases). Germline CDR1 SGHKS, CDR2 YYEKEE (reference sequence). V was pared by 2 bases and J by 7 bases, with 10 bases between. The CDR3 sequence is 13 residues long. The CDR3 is CASSFGGQQPQHF. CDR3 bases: TGTGCCAGCAGCTTTGGGGGTCAGCAGCCCCAGCATTTT.

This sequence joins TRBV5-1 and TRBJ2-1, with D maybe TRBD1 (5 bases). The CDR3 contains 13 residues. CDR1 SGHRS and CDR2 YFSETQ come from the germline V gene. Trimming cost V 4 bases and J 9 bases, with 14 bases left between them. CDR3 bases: TGCGCCAGCAGCCAGCAGGGCGAAGGTGAGCAGTTCTTC. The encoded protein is CASSQQGEGEQFF.

CDR3 amino acids: CASSQGGAGMNTEAFF. The CDR3, as DNA: TGCGCCAGCAGCCAAGGAGGCGCAGGGATGAACACTGAAGCTTTCTTT. V usage is TRBV4-1 and J usage is TRBJ1-1; possible D gene TRBD1, 5 bases. V was pared by 1 base and J by 0 bases, with 12 bases between. Germline CDR1 and CDR2: MGHRA and YSYEKL. The CDR3 length is 16 residues.

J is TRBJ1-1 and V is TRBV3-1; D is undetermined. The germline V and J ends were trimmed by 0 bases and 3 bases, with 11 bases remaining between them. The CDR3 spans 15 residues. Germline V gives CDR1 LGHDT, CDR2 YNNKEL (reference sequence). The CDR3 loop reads CASSQDHTVHTEAFF. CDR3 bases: TGTGCCAGCAGCCAAGATCACACAGTCCACACTGAAGCTTTCTTT.

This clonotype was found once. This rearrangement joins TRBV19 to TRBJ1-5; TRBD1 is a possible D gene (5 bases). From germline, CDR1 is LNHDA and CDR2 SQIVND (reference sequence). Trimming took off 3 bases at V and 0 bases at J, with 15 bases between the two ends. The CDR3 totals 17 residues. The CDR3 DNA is TGTGCCAGTAGTATCTTCGGGGGGATTGATAGCAATCAGCCCCAGCATTTT. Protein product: CASSIFGGIDSNQPQHF. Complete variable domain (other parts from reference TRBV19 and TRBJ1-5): DGGITQSPKYLFRKEGQNVTLSCEQNLNHDAMYWYRQDPGQGLRLIYYSQIVNDFQKGDIAEGYSVSREKKESFPLTVTSAQKNPTAFYLCASSIFGGIDSNQPQHFGDGTRLSIL.

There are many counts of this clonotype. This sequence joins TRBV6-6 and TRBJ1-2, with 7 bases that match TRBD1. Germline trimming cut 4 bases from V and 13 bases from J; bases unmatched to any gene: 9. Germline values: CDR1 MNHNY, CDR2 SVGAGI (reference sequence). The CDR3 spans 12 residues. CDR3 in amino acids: CASSSVQGLFTF. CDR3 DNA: TGTGCCAGCAGTTCCGTACAGGGGTTATTCACCTTC.

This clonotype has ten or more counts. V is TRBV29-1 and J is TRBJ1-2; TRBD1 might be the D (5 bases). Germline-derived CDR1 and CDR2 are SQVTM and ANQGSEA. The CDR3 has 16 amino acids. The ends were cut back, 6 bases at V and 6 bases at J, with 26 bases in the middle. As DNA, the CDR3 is TGCAGCGTCCCGTCCCCGGGGGTCAGCGGGGCTAATGGCTACACCTTC. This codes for CSVPSPGVSGANGYTF.

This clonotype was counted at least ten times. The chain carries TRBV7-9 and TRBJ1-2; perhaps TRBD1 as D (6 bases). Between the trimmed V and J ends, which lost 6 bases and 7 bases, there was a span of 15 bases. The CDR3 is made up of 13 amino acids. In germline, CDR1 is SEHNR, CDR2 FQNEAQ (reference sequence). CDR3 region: CASRGGGEAGYTF. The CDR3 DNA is TGTGCCAGCAGAGGGGGGGGAGAAGCTGGCTACACCTTC.

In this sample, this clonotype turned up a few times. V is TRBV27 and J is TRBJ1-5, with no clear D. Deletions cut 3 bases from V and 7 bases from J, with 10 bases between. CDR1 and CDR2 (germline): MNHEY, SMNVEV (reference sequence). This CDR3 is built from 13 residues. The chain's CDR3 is CASSFNIGQPQHF. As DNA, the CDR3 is TGTGCCAGCAGTTTCAACATTGGGCAGCCCCAGCATTTT.